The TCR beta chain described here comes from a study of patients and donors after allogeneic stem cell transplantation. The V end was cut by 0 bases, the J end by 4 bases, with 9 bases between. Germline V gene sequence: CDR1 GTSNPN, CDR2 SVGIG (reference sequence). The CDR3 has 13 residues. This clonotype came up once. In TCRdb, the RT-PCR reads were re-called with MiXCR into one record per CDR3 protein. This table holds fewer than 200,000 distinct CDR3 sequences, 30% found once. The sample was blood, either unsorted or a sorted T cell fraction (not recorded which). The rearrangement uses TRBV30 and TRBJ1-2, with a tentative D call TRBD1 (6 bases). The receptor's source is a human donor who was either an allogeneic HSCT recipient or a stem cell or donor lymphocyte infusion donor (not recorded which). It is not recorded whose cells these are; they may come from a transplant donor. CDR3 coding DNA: TGTGCCTGGAGTGTACTCAGGGGCTATGGCTACACCTTC. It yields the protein CAWSVLRGYGYTF.